A single sample is the source of the 11 T cell receptor beta chains below, sequenced in a study of blood T cell repertoires in COVID-19 (dated by TCRdb to about 2020). To prepare the library, the immunoSEQ multiplex PCR assay was applied. Held by TCRdb, this immuneACCESS table contains in-frame sequences only and omits some clones. Under half of the omission traces to an unresolved V gene where checked; the cause of the rest is unknown. This sample lists roughly 500,000 clones; 75% to 90% were detected once. The leading ten clones occupy 7% to 10% of the sample. Sequenced sample: PBMCs or T cells enriched from blood (not recorded which). These receptors were collected from a woman aged 55-70 years who had recovered from COVID-19.

The V gene is TRBV7-8, the J gene TRBJ1-6; TRBD1 matches at 10 bases. Trimming took 5 bases from V and 4 from J; bases not matched to a gene: 5. The CDR3 spans 16 residues. Germline V gene sequence: CDR1 SGHVS, CDR2 FQNEAQ. CDR3 residues: CASSPGTGAYNSPLHF. The DNA of the CDR3 is TGTGCCAGCAGCCCTGGGACAGGGGCATATAATTCACCCCTCCACTTT.

The chain couples TRBV6-1 to TRBJ2-7; D unresolved. Germline V CDR1 and CDR2: MNHNS, SASEGT. The CDR3 covers 14 residues. V was trimmed by 3 bases and J by 0 bases, leaving 9 bases between them. The CDR3 DNA is TGTGCCAGCAGTGACGTATCGAGCTCCTACGAGCAGTACGTC. Encoded protein: CASSDVSSSYEQYV.

The chain has TRBV4-1 and TRBJ2-3, with D tentatively TRBD1 (7 bases). Germline CDR1 and CDR2: MGHRA and YSYEKL. V lost 0 bases and J 2 bases, leaving 18 bases between the germline ends. The CDR3 spans 18 residues. The chain's CDR3 is CASSQDSGGTEITDTQYF. CDR3 bases: TGCGCCAGCAGCCAAGATTCAGGCGGGACAGAGATCACAGATACGCAGTATTTT.

The chain combines TRBV11-2 with TRBJ2-7, with TRBD1 matching 9 bases. The germline CDR1 and CDR2 sequences are SGHAT and FQNNGV. The CDR3 contains 15 residues. Trimming removed 4 bases from V and 9 bases from J; junction bases left unmatched: 13. CDR3 nucleotides: TGTGCCAGCAGCTACCCTACCGGGACAGGGAATCGGCAGTACTTC. Residues: CASSYPTGTGNRQYF. The whole variable domain, remainder taken from reference TRBV11-2 and TRBJ2-7, is EAGVAQSPRYKIIEKRQSVAFWCNPISGHATLYWYQQILGQGPKLLIQFQNNGVVDDSQLPKDRFSAERLKGVDSTLKIQPAKLEDSAVYLCASSYPTGTGNRQYFGPGTRLTVT.

This chain connects TRBV5-1 to TRBJ2-5; D remains ambiguous. Germline V gene data show CDR1 as SGHRS and CDR2 as YFSETQ. This CDR3 is built from 12 residues. V was cut by 1 base and J by 5 bases, with 6 bases left in between. The CDR3 region is CASSLLGETQYF. The CDR3 DNA is TGCGCCAGCAGCTTGTTGGGCGAGACCCAGTACTTC.

This clone was detected a few times. In DNA form, the CDR3 reads TGTGCCAGCCTCGAGGGGGCAGGAAACACCATATATTTT. It is translated as CASLEGAGNTIYF. This sequence joins TRBV7-9 and TRBJ1-3; 7 bases agree with TRBD1. Germline CDR1 is SEHNR and CDR2 is FQNEAQ (reference sequence). The V segment lost 8 bases and the J segment 4 bases; nucleotides outside the gene matches: 5. This CDR3 is built from 13 residues. The full variable domain, in which reference TRBV7-9 and TRBJ1-3 provide the parts outside the CDR3, is DTGVSQNPRHKITKRGQNVTFRCDPISEHNRLYWYRQTLGQGPEFLTYFQNEAQLEKSRLLSDRFSAERPKGSFSTLEIQRTEQGDSAMYLCASLEGAGNTIYFGEGSWLTVV.

The J gene is TRBJ1-2, the V gene TRBV11-3, with a weak D call TRBD1 (5 bases). Germline-derived CDR1 and CDR2 are SGHNT and YENEEA. The CDR3 consists of 14 residues. Trimming cost V 5 bases and J 7 bases, with 17 bases left between them. DNA of the CDR3: TGTGCCAGCAGCAGGGCGGGGGAATTTACTGGCTACACCTTC. It is translated as CASSRAGEFTGYTF.

With regard to this clone: This sample includes further DNA sequences coding for the same CDR3. The chain employs TRBV5-1 and TRBJ1-5; possible D gene TRBD1, 5 bases. This CDR3 comprises 15 residues. Between the trimmed V and J ends, which lost 1 base and 0 bases, there was a span of 8 bases. Germline CDR1 is SGHRS and CDR2 is YFSETQ. DNA for the CDR3: TGCGCCAGCAGCTTGACAGGATCTAGCAATCAGCCCCAGCATTTT. Amino acid sequence: CASSLTGSSNQPQHF. Full variable domain (outside the CDR3, taken from reference TRBV5-1 and TRBJ1-5): KAGVTQTPRYLIKTRGQQVTLSCSPISGHRSVSWYQQTPGQGLQFLFEYFSETQRNKGNFPGRFSGRQFSNSRSEMNVSTLELGDSALYLCASSLTGSSNQPQHFGDGTRLSIL.

This chain connects TRBV4-1 to TRBJ2-3, with TRBD1 matching 7 bases. Germline CDR1 and CDR2: MGHRA and YSYEKL. The V segment lost 1 base and the J segment 3 bases; nucleotides outside the gene matches: 10. The CDR3 runs 17 residues. CDR3 in amino acids: CASSQGQTGRWTDTQYF. The CDR3 nucleotides read TGCGCCAGCAGCCAAGGCCAGACAGGGCGCTGGACAGATACGCAGTATTTT.

The chain combines TRBV4-2 with TRBJ1-1, with 7 bases lining up with TRBD1. The CDR3 contains 16 residues. The trim removed 0 bases at V and 9 bases at J, leaving 13 bases unmatched. Germline V gene data show CDR1 as LGHNA and CDR2 as YNFKEQ. The CDR3 here is CASSQEGGRTFAKAFF. In nucleotides, the CDR3 is TGTGCCAGCAGCCAAGAAGGGGGCAGAACCTTCGCCAAAGCTTTCTTT.

The gene calls are TRBV27 and TRBJ1-4; perhaps TRBD1 as D (6 bases). Looked up from germline, CDR1 is MNHEY and CDR2 is SMNVEV (reference sequence). Trimming shortened V by 4 bases and J by 3 bases, and 15 bases separated the two germline ends. The CDR3 is 16 residues long. Here the CDR3 reads CASSSLQGFANEKLFF. The DNA for the CDR3 is TGTGCCAGCAGTTCGCTACAGGGTTTCGCTAATGAAAAACTGTTTTTT.